This T cell receptor (beta chain) originates from a study of blood T cell repertoires in COVID-19. Study background: Both acute and convalescent COVID-19 samples were obtained from the United States, Italy and Spain. In each case, the material was cDNA or gDNA derived from T cells, B-cell-depleted T cells, or PBMCs.

V shed 5 bases and J 0 bases; nucleotides not matched to a gene: 10. Germline CDR1 and CDR2: MNHNY and SVGAGI (reference sequence). The CDR3 has 18 amino acids. Original processing notes: Reference gene primers were amplified, and this amplification served to estimate nucleated cell counts. Assay used: immunoSEQ multiplex PCR; TCRdb lists only in-frame clones, some missing. That table is the source of V, J and clone size, and D and trimming were worked out from the DNA. This table has about 170,000 clones, roughly 85% appearing once. The chain uses TRBV6-6 and TRBJ2-1; TRBD2 matches 10 bases. The sequenced sample was peripheral blood. This sequence originates from a woman of 80 years or more with acute or convalescent COVID-19. DNA for the CDR3: TGTGCCAGCAGTCCCCGACTGTTAGCGGGGGGCTCCTACAATGAGCAGTTCTTC. Translating gives CASSPRLLAGGSYNEQFF.